What follows describes a single T cell receptor beta chain. The entry originates in a study of blood T cell repertoires in COVID-19. CDR1 is SGHTS, CDR2 YDEGEE, per germline. The CDR3 sequence is 13 residues long. V shed 2 bases and J shed 6 bases, with 11 bases lying between them. Per the original data handling: The authors estimated nucleated cell counts from reference gene primer amplification. Method: immunoSEQ multiplex PCR; TCRdb's copy keeps in-frame clones and lacks some. V and J calls and clone size come straight from that table; D and trimming were deduced from the DNA. The table lists some 170,000 clones, more than 75% of them singletons.

The sample comprised peripheral blood. The chain couples TRBV5-8 to TRBJ1-2, with D maybe TRBD1 (5 bases). This sequence originates from a man in his fifties or sixties with active or convalescent COVID-19. Here the CDR3 reads CASSFGGVDGYTF. The CDR3 DNA reads TGTGCCAGCAGCTTCGGGGGAGTGGATGGCTACACCTTC.